These 17 T cell receptor beta chains came from one sample sequenced in a study of long-term antiretroviral therapy in people with HIV. Version v3.0 of the immunoSEQ assay ran at survey level. Data came from immunoSEQ multiplex PCR; TCRdb stores just in-frame clones and leaves some out. Here the sample spans about 30,000 clones, about 82% being singletons. Specimen: unsorted PBMCs, collected 3 years after starting antiretroviral therapy. These TCRs come from a man aged 35-49 years with HIV.

J is TRBJ1-4 and V is TRBV7-2; D not resolved. Per germline, CDR1 SGHTA and CDR2 FQGNSA. V was pared by 1 base and J by 0 bases, with 6 bases between. The CDR3 contains 15 residues. CDR3 sequence reads: CASSLDGTTNEKLFF. The CDR3 nucleotides are TGTGCCAGCAGCTTAGACGGTACAACTAATGAAAAACTGTTTTTT.

This clone was picked up one time. The J gene is TRBJ2-1, the V gene TRBV7-2; D is uncertain. In germline, CDR1 is SGHTA, CDR2 FQGNSA. V shed 0 bases and J shed 3 bases, with 9 bases lying between them. CDR3 size: 15 residues. CDR3 protein: CASSLARGVYNEQFF. CDR3 sequence (DNA): TGTGCCAGCAGCTTAGCGCGAGGAGTCTACAATGAGCAGTTCTTC.

This clone was found a few times. V and J are TRBV6-5 and TRBJ1-6, with no clear D. V lost 1 base to trimming and J lost 10 bases, with 8 bases between them. CDR3 length: 13 residues. Germline V lookup: CDR1 MNHEY, CDR2 SVGAGI. The CDR3 is CASSYFPRSPLHF. CDR3 nucleotides: TGTGCCAGCAGTTACTTTCCCCGGTCACCCCTCCACTTT.

V gene TRBV14 combines with J gene TRBJ1-1; D is unresolved. Germline assignment: CDR1 SGHDN and CDR2 FVKESK. The CDR3 has 13 amino acids. V lost 0 bases to trimming and J lost 0 bases, with 2 bases between them. The DNA for the CDR3 is TGTGCCAGCAGCCAAGATATGAACACTGAAGCTTTCTTT. This translates into CASSQDMNTEAFF.

The chain carries TRBV19 and TRBJ1-2; the D gene is possibly TRBD1 (6 bases). The CDR3 has 17 residues. CDR1 is LNHDA and CDR2 is SQIVND in the germline V gene (reference sequence). The V and J ends lost 5 bases and 6 bases respectively, with 25 bases between them. Here the CDR3 reads CASSPIIPDGTNNGYTF. The CDR3 DNA is TGTGCCAGTAGTCCCATTATACCAGACGGGACAAACAATGGCTACACCTTC.

The chain couples TRBV7-9 to TRBJ2-1; D unclear. V was cut by 5 bases and J by 9 bases, with 20 bases left in between. Germline V gene sequence: CDR1 SEHNR, CDR2 FQNEAQ (reference sequence). The CDR3 covers 15 residues. CDR3 loop: CASSPVGPWGGEQFF. The CDR3 DNA is TGTGCCAGCAGCCCCGTTGGTCCCTGGGGTGGTGAGCAGTTCTTC.

This chain uses TRBV25-1 with TRBJ2-2; no clear D gene. The CDR3 totals 14 residues. Germline CDR1 is MGHDK and CDR2 is SYGVNS. V was pared by 3 bases and J by 2 bases, with 7 bases between. The CDR3 DNA reads as TGTGCCAGCAGTGATACTAAAAACACCGGGGAGCTGTTTTTT. Protein product: CASSDTKNTGELFF. Filled out from reference TRBV25-1 and TRBJ2-2, the complete variable domain reads EADIYQTPRYLVIGTGKKITLECSQTMGHDKMYWYQQDPGMELHLIHYSYGVNSTEKGDLSSESTVSRIRTEHFPLTLESARPSHTSQYLCASSDTKNTGELFFGEGSRLTVL.

This CDR3 is CASSYQFIDTF. CDR3 sequence (DNA): TGTGCCAGCAGTTACCAATTTATCGACACCTTC. The chain combines TRBV6-1 with TRBJ1-2; no reliable D call. The germline V gene encodes CDR1 MNHNS and CDR2 SASEGT. The CDR3 spans 11 residues. V was clipped by 5 bases and J by 12 bases, with 13 bases between them.

The chain couples TRBV11-1 to TRBJ1-2; D gene uncertain. With 5 bases removed from V and 8 bases from J, the gap between germline ends came to 6 bases. CDR3 length: 10 residues. Germline V gene lookup returns CDR1 SGHAT and CDR2 FQDESV (reference sequence). The CDR3 nucleotides read TGTGCCAGCAGCACCGCGGGCTACACCTTC. It yields the protein CASSTAGYTF.

The rearrangement links TRBV6-1 to TRBJ2-5, with no clear D. From germline, CDR1 is MNHNS and CDR2 SASEGT. V dropped 4 bases and J dropped 4 bases, with 7 bases sitting between them. CDR3 length: 12 residues. The CDR3 DNA is TGTGCCAGCAGTGCTCAGAGAGAGACCCAGTACTTC. Its protein is CASSAQRETQYF.

J is TRBJ2-2 and V is TRBV5-1, with 9 bases that match TRBD2. The CDR3 loop spans 14 amino acids. Germline lookup yields CDR1 SGHRS and CDR2 YFSETQ. V lost 7 bases, J lost 7 bases, and 8 bases stayed unmatched. The CDR3 DNA sequence: TGCGCCAGCGCCCCAGGCGGGGGGGTCGGGGAGCTGTTTTTT. Translation gives CASAPGGGVGELFF.

This chain connects TRBV19 to TRBJ2-1, with 16 bases that match TRBD2. The CDR3 is 18 residues long. Germline CDR1 and CDR2: LNHDA and SQIVND (reference sequence). V shed 0 bases and J 9 bases; nucleotides not matched to a gene: 8. The CDR3 sequence is CASSIDAGTSGRVAEQFF. The CDR3 bases are TGTGCCAGTAGTATAGACGCCGGGACTAGCGGGAGGGTGGCTGAGCAGTTCTTC.

J is TRBJ1-4 and V is TRBV19; D perhaps matches TRBD1 (6 bases). Between the trimmed V and J ends, which lost 5 bases and 8 bases, there was a span of 15 bases. CDR1 is LNHDA and CDR2 is SQIVND in the germline V gene (reference sequence). The CDR3 is 14 residues long. CDR3 region: CASSLGGLQEKLFF. In DNA form, the CDR3 reads TGTGCCAGTAGTCTCGGGGGGCTTCAGGAAAAACTGTTTTTT.

This rearrangement joins TRBV9 to TRBJ1-1; 7 bases match TRBD1. V lost 3 bases, J lost 0 bases, and 8 bases stayed unmatched. Germline CDR1 is SGDLS and CDR2 is YYNGEE. CDR3 size: 16 residues. The CDR3 spells CASSEDREKMNTEAFF. DNA of the CDR3: TGTGCCAGCAGCGAAGACAGGGAGAAAATGAACACTGAAGCTTTCTTT. Full variable domain (remainder filled in from reference TRBV9 and TRBJ1-1): DSGVTQTPKHLITATGQRVTLRCSPRSGDLSVYWYQQSLDQGLQFLIQYYNGEERAKGNILERFSAQQFPDLHSELNLSSLELGDSALYFCASSEDREKMNTEAFFGQGTRLTVV.

V gene TRBV6-4 combines with J gene TRBJ2-2; D not resolved. Germline V gives CDR1 MRHNA, CDR2 SNTAGT. Trimming shortened V by 2 bases and J by 7 bases, and 14 bases separated the two germline ends. The CDR3 covers 15 residues. This chain's CDR3 is CASSDGDGFNGELFF. CDR3 sequence (DNA): TGTGCCAGCAGTGACGGTGATGGGTTCAACGGGGAGCTGTTTTTT.

The chain joins TRBV7-3 to TRBJ1-3, with D possibly matching TRBD1 (5 bases). The CDR3 is 16 amino acids. Germline loops: CDR1 SGHTA, CDR2 FQGTGA. Between the trimmed V and J ends, which lost 2 bases and 3 bases, there was a span of 14 bases. The CDR3 region has the DNA TGTGCCAGCAGCTTAGAATGGGGGGTTATTGGAAACACCATATATTTT. Encoded protein: CASSLEWGVIGNTIYF.

The V and J genes are TRBV27 and TRBJ2-3; unclear D gene. This CDR3 region has 12 residues. Trimming pared 4 bases from V and 3 bases from J, leaving 5 bases between. Looked up from germline, CDR1 is MNHEY and CDR2 is SMNVEV (reference sequence). CDR3 amino acids: CASSSGTDTQYF. The CDR3, as DNA: TGTGCCAGCAGTTCCGGGACAGATACGCAGTATTTT.